This TCR beta chain is drawn from a study of T-cell memory formation after mild COVID-19. Only a few counts were recorded for this clonotype. The CDR3 length is 18 residues. Germline loops: CDR1 ENHRY, CDR2 SYGVKD. Trimming shortened V by 3 bases and J by 0 bases, and 20 bases separated the two germline ends. TCRdb re-derived calls from the 5' RACE reads in MiXCR, one entry per CDR3 protein. The table records roughly 450,000 distinct CDR3 sequences, around a sixth of them present only once. The sample consisted of PBMCs or a T cell subset sorted from them (not recorded which). The rearrangement links TRBV10-3 to TRBJ1-1, with a possible D match to TRBD1 (5 bases). The TCR sequence derives from an adult woman who had mild COVID-19 (a few samples of this study predate the infection). Cell type and time point are not known. The CDR3 bases are TGTGCCATCAGTGACAACGACAGAAAACGGCAACTGAACACTGAAGCTTTCTTT. This codes for CAISDNDRKRQLNTEAFF.